Listed below are T cell receptor beta chains from one sample, sequenced in a study of blood T cell repertoires in COVID-19. Only in-frame clones appear in the TCRdb table, and some are missing; sequencing was by immunoSEQ multiplex PCR. The sample shows about 190,000 clones, around four fifths of them seen only once. Specimen: peripheral blood. All receptors come from a man between 25 and 39 years old with active or convalescent COVID-19. Each CDR3 is given with its conserved first and last residue. A D gene is named only where the DNA matches it firmly. Rows may omit the clone size; those that give it use once, few, many or a size class.

D gene: TRBD1
clone size: -
V gene: TRBV10-3
J gene: TRBJ2-5
CDR3 DNA: TGTGCCTCCAAGGGGACAGGGCCGCAAGAGACCCAGTACTTC
CDR3 protein: CASKGTGPQETQYF

D gene: -
clone size: -
V gene: TRBV9
J gene: TRBJ2-7
CDR3 DNA: TGTGCCAGCAGCGTAGTGGCGGGACAGCCGTCCTACGAGCAGTACTTC
CDR3 protein: CASSVVAGQPSYEQYF

D gene: -
clone size: -
V gene: TRBV18
J gene: TRBJ1-4
CDR3 DNA: TGTGCCAGCTCACCGGACAGAAGGGATGAAAAACTGTTTTTT
CDR3 protein: CASSPDRRDEKLFF

D gene: -
clone size: -
V gene: TRBV7-2
J gene: TRBJ1-4
CDR3 DNA: TGTGCCAGCAGCTTATCAGTTGCAACTAATGAAAAACTGTTTTTT
CDR3 protein: CASSLSVATNEKLFF

D gene: -
clone size: -
V gene: TRBV1
J gene: TRBJ2-1
CDR3 DNA: TGCACCAGCAGCCCTCTCGGAACTACGTACTATGAGGAGCAGTTCTTC
CDR3 protein: CTSSPLGTTYYEEQFF

D gene: TRBD1
clone size: -
V gene: TRBV10-3
J gene: TRBJ1-1
CDR3 DNA: TGTGCCATCAGACAGTCTTTGACAGGGACCAACACTGAAGCTTTCTTT
CDR3 protein: CAIRQSLTGTNTEAFF

D gene: TRBD1
clone size: many
V gene: TRBV7-9
J gene: TRBJ2-2
CDR3 DNA: TGTGCCAGCAGCTCCAATAGCCCGGGACAGGATCGGCCCGGGGAGCTGTTTTTT
CDR3 protein: CASSSNSPGQDRPGELFF

D gene: TRBD2
clone size: once
V gene: TRBV5-6
J gene: TRBJ2-5
CDR3 DNA: TGTGCCAGCAGCTCGGGGGGACTTGTTGAGACCCAGTACTTC
CDR3 protein: CASSSGGLVETQYF

D gene: -
clone size: -
V gene: TRBV28
J gene: TRBJ2-5
CDR3 DNA: TGTGCCAGCAGTGAGGGAACTAGGGAGACCCAGTACTTC
CDR3 protein: CASSEGTRETQYF

D gene: -
clone size: once
V gene: TRBV27
J gene: TRBJ1-1
CDR3 DNA: TGTGCCAGCAGTAGGGCCGGCATGGGAGCTGGTTGGGCTTTCTTT
CDR3 protein: CASSRAGMGAGWAFF

D gene: -
clone size: few
V gene: TRBV9
J gene: TRBJ2-2
CDR3 DNA: TGTGCCAGCAGCGATCCCCCTTCAGGGTGGAAGTCCACCGGGGAGCTGTTTTTT
CDR3 protein: CASSDPPSGWKSTGELFF

D gene: TRBD1
clone size: -
V gene: TRBV3-1/TRBV3-2
J gene: TRBJ1-2
CDR3 DNA: TGTGCCAGCAGCCAAGAGGGACAGGGATTTGGGAATGGCTACACCTTC
CDR3 protein: CASSQEGQGFGNGYTF

D gene: TRBD1
clone size: -
V gene: TRBV6-1
J gene: TRBJ2-7
CDR3 DNA: TGTGCCAGCAGTGAGGACAGGGGCCCCTACGAGCAGTACTTC
CDR3 protein: CASSEDRGPYEQYF

D gene: TRBD2
clone size: -
V gene: TRBV4-1
J gene: TRBJ2-3
CDR3 DNA: TGCGCCAGCAGCCAAGATCCGACTAGCAGTGATACGCAGTATTTT
CDR3 protein: CASSQDPTSSDTQYF

D gene: TRBD1
clone size: few
V gene: TRBV7-9
J gene: TRBJ1-2
CDR3 DNA: TGTGCCAGCAGCCGCACCACTAGCGGACAGGATGGCTACACCTTC
CDR3 protein: CASSRTTSGQDGYTF

D gene: TRBD1
clone size: -
V gene: TRBV12-5
J gene: TRBJ2-2
CDR3 DNA: TGTGCTAGTGCCTCGGGACAGGCGAACACCGGGGAGCTGTTTTTT
CDR3 protein: CASASGQANTGELFF

D gene: -
clone size: once
V gene: TRBV5-1
J gene: TRBJ2-3
CDR3 DNA: TGCGCCAGCAGCGTTGGCGGTTACACAGATACGCAGTATTTT
CDR3 protein: CASSVGGYTDTQYF

D gene: TRBD1
clone size: -
V gene: TRBV19
J gene: TRBJ1-5
CDR3 DNA: TGTGCCAGTAAGGGGGCGCGTAGGAATCAGCCCCAGCATTTT
CDR3 protein: CASKGARRNQPQHF

D gene: TRBD1
clone size: -
V gene: TRBV19
J gene: TRBJ1-5
CDR3 DNA: TGTGCCACTTCCGCCGGGACAGGGGGGAATCAGCCCCAGCATTTT
CDR3 protein: CATSAGTGGNQPQHF

D gene: -
clone size: -
V gene: TRBV7-2
J gene: TRBJ2-5
CDR3 DNA: TGTGCCAGCAGCTTTCGCAGGGGTGGAGAGACCCAGTACTTC
CDR3 protein: CASSFRRGGETQYF

D gene: -
clone size: once
V gene: TRBV6-5
J gene: TRBJ2-7
CDR3 DNA: TGTGCCAGCAGCATACAGGGTCTGTGGGGGGAGCAGTACTTC
CDR3 protein: CASSIQGLWGEQYF

D gene: TRBD1
clone size: -
V gene: TRBV19
J gene: TRBJ2-5
CDR3 DNA: TGTGCCAGTAGTAGGGACAGGGGCCGGGATGCGTACTTC
CDR3 protein: CASSRDRGRDAYF

D gene: -
clone size: -
V gene: TRBV30
J gene: TRBJ1-4
CDR3 DNA: TGTGCCTGGAGTGGGACCGGGGAGCTTGAAAAACTGTTTTTT
CDR3 protein: CAWSGTGELEKLFF

D gene: TRBD1
clone size: -
V gene: TRBV11-3
J gene: TRBJ2-7
CDR3 DNA: TGTGCCAGCAGCTTTCCCAGTGGGACAGGGGGTATTCAGTACTTC
CDR3 protein: CASSFPSGTGGIQYF

D gene: TRBD1
clone size: -
V gene: TRBV27
J gene: TRBJ2-3
CDR3 DNA: TGTGCCAGCAGTTTATACGGGACAGTTTGGGCAGATACGCAGTATTTT
CDR3 protein: CASSLYGTVWADTQYF

D gene: -
clone size: -
V gene: TRBV24-1
J gene: TRBJ2-7
CDR3 DNA: TGTGCCACCAGTGACCCCCCCCGCCGGGCCTACGAGCAGTACTTC
CDR3 protein: CATSDPPRRAYEQYF

D gene: -
clone size: few
V gene: TRBV19
J gene: TRBJ1-5
CDR3 DNA: TGTGCCAGTAATCCCTCACCCAGGGAGGTACAGCCCCAGCATTTT
CDR3 protein: CASNPSPREVQPQHF

D gene: -
clone size: -
V gene: TRBV27
J gene: TRBJ2-7
CDR3 DNA: TGTGCCAGTAGCCCCGGTATAGCCTACGAGCAGTACTTC
CDR3 protein: CASSPGIAYEQYF